One sample yielded the 7 T cell receptor beta chains listed below, sequenced in a study of CD8 T cells in ankylosing spondylitis. TCRdb re-derived calls from the 5' RACE reads in MiXCR, one entry per CDR3 protein. The sample contains about 310,000 distinct CDR3 sequences, less than 25% of which appear only once. The material sequenced was blood, either unsorted or a sorted T cell fraction (not recorded which). The receptor set was obtained from a female donor with ankylosing spondylitis or in good health (not recorded which).

This clonotype was counted only a few times. CDR3 DNA sequence: TGTGCCATCAGTGCCGTTGCGGGGGCCTACAATGAGCAGTTCTTC. This gives the protein CAISAVAGAYNEQFF. The rearrangement links TRBV10-3 to TRBJ2-1; 7 nucleotides align to TRBD2. V lost 4 bases, J lost 2 bases, and 5 bases stayed unmatched. The CDR3 has 15 amino acids. Germline CDR1 reads ENHRY; CDR2 reads SYGVKD.

The chain links TRBV6-1 to TRBJ2-7, with D perhaps assigned TRBD1 or TRBD2 (5 bases each). Trimming removed 3 bases at V and 2 bases at J, with 14 bases between. The CDR3 is 15 residues long. The V gene's germline CDR1 is MNHNS and CDR2 SASEGT. The CDR3 sequence is CASSEGTSAPYEQYF. The CDR3, as DNA: TGTGCCAGCAGTGAGGGGACCTCGGCCCCCTACGAGCAGTACTTC.

This chain connects TRBV6-2 or TRBV6-3 to TRBJ2-7; D ambiguous. CDR3 length: 12 amino acids. The germline V gene has CDR1 MNHEY and CDR2 SVGEGT. Between the trimmed V and J ends, which lost 2 bases and 9 bases, there was a span of 11 bases. The CDR3 DNA reads TGTGCCAGCAGTTACGCACGGGTACGGCAGTACTTC. It specifies CASSYARVRQYF.

This clonotype was recorded many times. This chain joins TRBV20-1 and TRBJ1-2; D perhaps matches TRBD1 (5 bases). Germline CDR1 is DFQATT and CDR2 is SNEGSKA (reference sequence). V was shortened by 3 bases and J by 8 bases, with 13 bases between the two germline ends. CDR3 size: 12 residues. CDR3 nucleotide sequence: TGCAGTGCTAGCCGACAGAGAATAGGCTACACCTTC. Protein sequence: CSASRQRIGYTF.

Points on this clonotype: The germline gene is not matched at one end of the junction; a read error may be the cause. The gene calls are TRBV7-2 and TRBJ2-1, with D perhaps matching TRBD2 (6 bases). The germline V gene encodes CDR1 SGHTA and CDR2 FQGNSA. The CDR3 has 18 amino acids. CDR3 nucleotide sequence: TGTGCCAGCAGCTTAGCGGTTGAGAGGACTAAGGTCTACCATGAGCAGTTCTTC. Translated, it gives CASSLAVERTKVYHEQFF.

This clonotype has at least ten counts. The CDR3 sequence: CSVATSGNNEQFF. CDR3 bases: TGCAGCGTTGCAACTAGCGGAAACAATGAGCAGTTCTTC. This rearrangement joins TRBV29-1 to TRBJ2-1, with 8 nucleotides matching TRBD2. The germline V gene encodes CDR1 SQVTM and CDR2 ANQGSEA. V lost 4 bases to trimming and J lost 5 bases; unmatched junction nucleotides: 4. The CDR3 has 13 residues.

The chain uses TRBV29-1 and TRBJ1-2; tentative D call: TRBD1 (5 bases). Germline V CDR1 and CDR2: SQVTM, ANQGSEA. The CDR3 has 13 residues. V lost 4 bases to trimming and J lost 8 bases, with 17 bases between them. The DNA for the CDR3 is TGCAGCGTTGGAGGGGATGCACTTCAGGGCTACACCTTC. Amino acids: CSVGGDALQGYTF.